A selection of T cell receptor beta chains follows, all from one sample in a study of shared clonotypes between healthy human individuals. Here immunoSEQ multiplex PCR was the method, and the copy in TCRdb shows in-frame clones only, minus some. The data show over a million clones, around 97% seen once. The source material was naive CD4+ T cells sorted from blood. These receptors all come from a man aged 30-40 years in good health. The CDR3 runs from the conserved cysteine through the conserved F or W. Fields, in order: V gene, clone size, J gene, D gene, CDR3 protein, CDR3 DNA. D genes are given only for firm matches. Clone size appears in some rows only: once, few, many, or a class for an expanded clone.

>TRBV2|.|TRBJ2-2|.
CASSLTPAGELFF
TGTGCCAGCAGTTTAACCCCGGCCGGGGAGCTGTTTTTT
>TRBV5-1|.|TRBJ2-7|.
CASSLDRRYEQYF
TGCGCCAGCAGCTTGGACAGGCGCTACGAGCAGTACTTC
>TRBV28|.|TRBJ2-1|.
CASSKDSNEQFF
TGTGCCAGCAGTAAGGACAGCAATGAGCAGTTCTTC
>TRBV28|.|TRBJ2-1|.
CASFEGSSYNEQFF
TGTGCCAGCTTCGAGGGTTCCTCCTACAATGAGCAGTTCTTC
>TRBV27|.|TRBJ2-5|TRBD2
CASPRTSGIKSPSSQYQETQYF
TGTGCCAGCCCCCGAACTAGCGGGATCAAAAGCCCTAGTAGTCAGTACCAAGAGACCCAGTACTTC
>TRBV19|.|TRBJ1-5|.
CASSDTVSSNQPQHF
TGTGCCAGTAGTGATACAGTAAGCAGCAATCAGCCCCAGCATTTT
>TRBV7-8|.|TRBJ2-1|.
CASSLAGLTHVQFF
TGTGCCAGCAGCTTGGCGGGACTCACCCATGTGCAGTTCTTC
>TRBV6-5|.|TRBJ2-7|.
CASSYSIPAKYEQYF
TGTGCCAGCAGTTACTCGATACCAGCCAAGTACGAGCAGTACTTC
>TRBV28|.|TRBJ1-4|.
CASSLLMGTGNEKLFF
TGTGCCAGCAGTTTATTGATGGGGACGGGTAATGAAAAACTGTTTTTT
>TRBV7-2|once|TRBJ2-7|TRBD1
CASSSFPTTGGDFLYEQYF
TGTGCCAGCAGCTCTTTCCCAACGACAGGGGGCGATTTCCTCTACGAGCAGTACTTC
>TRBV28|.|TRBJ1-5|TRBD1
CASSSRIRTGIGGPNQPQHF
TGTGCCAGCAGCAGTAGGATCCGGACAGGGATCGGAGGGCCTAATCAGCCCCAGCATTTT
>TRBV5-6|.|TRBJ2-3|.
CASSLHPLTGASTDTQYF
TGTGCCAGCAGCTTGCATCCTCTCACGGGAGCTAGCACAGATACGCAGTATTTT
>TRBV29-1|.|TRBJ2-3|TRBD2
CSVEAGTTSTDTQYF
TGCAGCGTTGAGGCCGGGACTACCAGCACAGATACGCAGTATTTT
>TRBV19|.|TRBJ1-5|.
CASNISPGQGQPQHF
TGTGCCAGTAACATATCGCCGGGACAAGGCCAGCCCCAGCATTTT
>TRBV28|.|TRBJ2-6|.
CASSLTGSTSGANVLTF
TGTGCCAGCAGTTTAACTGGGAGTACCTCTGGGGCCAACGTCCTGACTTTC
>TRBV5-1|.|TRBJ2-5|TRBD1
CASSLVTGVRQTQYF
TGCGCCAGCAGCTTGGTAACAGGGGTGAGGCAGACCCAGTACTTC
>TRBV29-1|once|TRBJ1-1|TRBD1
CSPGTVNTEAFF
TGCAGCCCCGGGACAGTGAACACTGAAGCTTTCTTT
>TRBV4-1|.|TRBJ2-7|TRBD1
CASSPPGQGAREQYF
TGCGCCAGCAGCCCGCCGGGACAGGGGGCACGCGAGCAGTACTTC
>TRBV7-9|.|TRBJ2-3|.
CASSLEAKFPTDTQYF
TGTGCCAGCAGCTTAGAGGCCAAATTTCCCACAGATACGCAGTATTTT
>TRBV6-6|.|TRBJ2-7|TRBD2
CASRPPGVAGLYEQYF
TGTGCCAGCAGGCCACCGGGGGTAGCGGGACTATACGAGCAGTACTTC
>TRBV11-2|.|TRBJ1-1|.
CASSLRAPQGGAFF
TGTGCCAGCAGCTTAAGAGCACCCCAGGGTGGAGCTTTCTTT
>TRBV14|few|TRBJ2-1|.
CASSQEGWRKADEQFF
TGTGCCAGCAGCCAAGAAGGGTGGCGCAAGGCGGATGAGCAGTTCTTC
>TRBV19|.|TRBJ2-4|.
CASSKTGVWPAKNIQYF
TGTGCCAGTAGTAAAACAGGAGTATGGCCGGCCAAAAACATTCAGTACTTC
>TRBV5-1|.|TRBJ2-7|TRBD2
CASSQAGGREQYF
TGCGCCAGCAGTCAAGCGGGAGGAAGGGAGCAGTACTTC
>TRBV10-1|.|TRBJ2-5|TRBD2
CASSELAGAGETQYF
TGCGCCAGCAGTGAACTAGCGGGAGCGGGGGAGACCCAGTACTTC
>TRBV2|.|TRBJ1-5|.
CAGSPTGRSNQPQHF
TGTGCCGGCAGCCCAACAGGGCGTAGCAATCAGCCCCAGCATTTT
>TRBV5-6|.|TRBJ2-5|.
CASSYSTGSHEETQYF
TGTGCCAGCAGCTACTCAACAGGGTCTCACGAGGAGACCCAGTACTTC
>TRBV7-9|.|TRBJ2-2|.
CASSTRTVNTGELFF
TGTGCCAGCAGCACCCGGACAGTAAACACCGGGGAGCTGTTTTTT
>TRBV2|once|TRBJ2-1|TRBD2
CASAWASGTYNEQFF
TGTGCCAGCGCCTGGGCTAGCGGTACTTACAATGAGCAGTTCTTC
>TRBV5-4|once|TRBJ2-1|TRBD1
CASSLDRGVYNEQFF
TGTGCCAGCAGCTTGGACAGGGGAGTCTACAATGAGCAGTTCTTC
>TRBV5-1|.|TRBJ2-7|TRBD1
CASSLDTGTGQYEQYF
TGCGCCAGCAGCTTGGACACCGGGACAGGGCAGTACGAGCAGTACTTC
>TRBV25-1|once|TRBJ2-6|.
CASSDRGFGANVLTF
TGTGCCAGCAGTGACAGGGGATTTGGGGCCAACGTCCTGACTTTC
>TRBV7-8|.|TRBJ2-1|.
CASSLAERPTDEQFF
TGTGCCAGCAGCTTAGCGGAGCGCCCCACGGATGAGCAGTTCTTC
>TRBV7-9|.|TRBJ2-7|.
CASSLVQMPYEQYF
TGTGCCAGCAGCTTAGTCCAAATGCCCTACGAGCAGTACTTC
>TRBV7-9|.|TRBJ2-4|TRBD1
CASSRGDRDDGGIQYF
TGTGCCAGCAGCCGAGGGGACAGGGATGATGGCGGCATTCAGTACTTC
>TRBV6-1|.|TRBJ1-2|.
CASALNSEGGYTF
TGTGCCAGCGCCCTGAACTCTGAGGGAGGCTACACCTTC
>TRBV2|.|TRBJ2-1|.
CASSEPSRWFF
TGTGCCAGCAGTGAACCGTCCCGGTGGTTCTTC
>TRBV18|.|TRBJ2-7|.
CASSPKSSYEQYF
TGTGCCAGCTCACCAAAATCCAGCTACGAGCAGTACTTC
>TRBV19|.|TRBJ1-2|.
CASHGGPLGYGYTF
TGTGCCAGTCACGGGGGCCCGCTGGGCTATGGCTACACCTTC
>TRBV5-8|.|TRBJ2-6|TRBD1
CASSAGTGSLSGANVLTF
TGTGCCAGCAGCGCCGGGACAGGGAGCCTCTCTGGGGCCAACGTCCTGACTTTC
>TRBV5-4|once|TRBJ2-2|.
CASSLGSTGELFF
TGTGCCAGCAGCTTGGGCAGTACCGGGGAGCTGTTTTTT
>TRBV30|.|TRBJ2-1|.
CASLPRERNNEQFF
TGTGCCTCCCTCCCCCGAGAGCGGAACAATGAGCAGTTCTTC
>TRBV28|.|TRBJ2-7|.
CASSFSGRASYEQYF
TGTGCCAGCAGTTTTAGTGGGAGAGCCTCCTACGAGCAGTACTTC
>TRBV6-6|.|TRBJ1-2|TRBD1
CASSAKTGFSGYTF
TGTGCCAGCAGCGCGAAGACAGGGTTTAGCGGCTACACCTTC
>TRBV14|.|TRBJ2-7|.
CASAKEIGGIYEQYF
TGTGCCAGCGCTAAGGAGATAGGGGGAATTTACGAGCAGTACTTC
>TRBV27|.|TRBJ2-7|.
CASSSAERYEQYF
TGTGCCAGCAGTTCAGCGGAGCGGTACGAGCAGTACTTC
>TRBV5-1|.|TRBJ2-7|.
CASSLEGDPYEQYF
TGCGCCAGCAGCTTGGAAGGGGACCCCTACGAGCAGTACTTC
>TRBV5-5|.|TRBJ1-2|TRBD1
CASSKQGAEGGGYTF
TGTGCCAGCAGCAAACAGGGGGCGGAGGGTGGCGGCTACACCTTC
>TRBV10-3|.|TRBJ2-6|TRBD1
CAIGTVSGANVLTF
TGTGCCATTGGGACAGTCTCTGGGGCCAACGTCCTGACTTTC
>TRBV6-1|.|TRBJ2-7|TRBD1
CASSDQPGTGSYEQYF
TGTGCCAGCAGTGATCAACCCGGGACAGGCTCCTACGAGCAGTACTTC
>TRBV5-4|.|TRBJ2-2|TRBD1
CASSLLGQGANGELFF
TGTGCCAGCAGCTTGTTGGGACAGGGGGCTAACGGGGAGCTGTTTTTT
>TRBV4-3|.|TRBJ2-3|TRBD2
CASSQDTSGSVTQYF
TGCGCCAGCAGCCAAGATACTAGCGGGAGTGTCACGCAGTATTTT
>TRBV10-1|.|TRBJ2-7|TRBD1
CASSEGTGRHEQYF
TGCGCCAGCAGTGAGGGGACAGGACGCCACGAGCAGTACTTC
>TRBV10-3|.|TRBJ2-2|TRBD1
CAISADRDTGELFF
TGTGCCATCTCTGCAGACAGGGACACCGGGGAGCTGTTTTTT
>TRBV14|.|TRBJ2-7|.
CASSQDLLGEQYF
TGTGCCAGCAGCCAAGATCTTCTGGGCGAGCAGTACTTC
>TRBV2|.|TRBJ1-2|TRBD1
CASSVTGGNYGYTF
TGTGCCAGCAGTGTAACAGGGGGGAACTATGGCTACACCTTC
>TRBV28|.|TRBJ2-1|TRBD1
CASSLKGALDLFF
TGTGCCAGCAGTTTAAAGGGGGCATTAGATCTGTTCTTC
>TRBV10-3|.|TRBJ1-4|.
CAISESIGVYPTNEKLFF
TGTGCCATCAGTGAGTCGATAGGCGTGTATCCAACTAATGAAAAACTGTTTTTT
>TRBV5-4|.|TRBJ1-2|.
CASNRPTAEGDGYTF
TGTGCCAGCAACCGACCGACGGCAGAAGGCGATGGCTACACCTTC